This T cell receptor (beta chain) was obtained from a study of blood T cell repertoires in COVID-19. Study-level background: PBMCs, B-cell-depleted T cells, or T cells were the source of the cDNA or gDNA that made up the material.

The study drew participants aged about 18 to 90 years from about two dozen US areas. Allocation to cohorts depended on clinical history reported by the participants. Source study methods: For nucleated cells, counts were estimated from reference gene primer amplification. Sequencing used immunoSEQ multiplex PCR; TCRdb keeps in-frame clones, though not all of them. Clonal size and the V and J genes are those of that table, whereas D and trimming came from the DNA. Altogether some 140,000 clones are present, almost 85% being singletons, with the ten largest covering under 7%. Unmatched junction bases numbered 13, after V lost 7 bases and J lost 4 bases. The CDR3 has 16 residues. CDR1 and CDR2 (germline): LNHDA, SQIVND (reference sequence).

The J gene is TRBJ2-5, the V gene TRBV19, with 9 bases lining up with TRBD1. Sequenced material: PBMCs or T cells enriched from blood (not recorded which). The clonotype comes from a man between 35 and 55 years old with acute COVID-19. The CDR3 DNA is TGTGCCAGTAAGATTACAGGGGGCATTGGGGCAGAGACCCAGTACTTC. Amino acids: CASKITGGIGAETQYF.